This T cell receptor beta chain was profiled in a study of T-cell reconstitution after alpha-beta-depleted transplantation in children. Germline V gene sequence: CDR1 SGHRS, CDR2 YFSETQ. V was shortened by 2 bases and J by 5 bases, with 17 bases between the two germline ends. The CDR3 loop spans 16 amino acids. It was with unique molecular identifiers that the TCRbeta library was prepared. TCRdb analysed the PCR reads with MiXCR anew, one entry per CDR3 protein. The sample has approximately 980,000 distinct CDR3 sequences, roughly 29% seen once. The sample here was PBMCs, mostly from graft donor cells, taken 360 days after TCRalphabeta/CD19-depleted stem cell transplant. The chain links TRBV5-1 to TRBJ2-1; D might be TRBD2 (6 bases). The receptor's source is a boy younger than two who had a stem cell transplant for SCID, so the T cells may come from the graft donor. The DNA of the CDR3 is TGCGCCAGCAGCTTACGAGGACCCGGAGGGCACAATGAGCAGTTCTTC. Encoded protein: CASSLRGPGGHNEQFF.